This TCR beta chain is drawn from a study of identical twins. General study results and limits: Clonotypes of the beta chain that were abundant in cord blood carried fewer insertions (memory repertoires showed none). The study found excess low generation probability among twin-shared out-of-frame alpha sequences. Invariant cells of the MAIT and iNKT types might have partly distorted the zero-insertion analyses.

Unique molecular identifiers were in the cDNA, with template-switch universal primer binding. TCRdb re-called the 5' RACE reads with MiXCR, one entry per CDR3 protein. The sample holds 200,000 to 250,000 distinct CDR3 sequences, 10% seen once. Germline V CDR1 and CDR2: MGHRA, YSYEKL. The CDR3 contains 15 residues. V shed 0 bases and J shed 9 bases, with 15 bases lying between them. This clonotype was seen a few times. Antigen: not known. The specimen sequenced was memory T cells sorted from blood. V usage is TRBV4-1 and J usage is TRBJ1-5, with a weak D call TRBD1 (5 bases). The sequence came from a man aged 50 to 59 in good health. As DNA, the CDR3 is TGCGCCAGCAGCCAAGAGACAGCTTATTCAGGGCCCCAGCATTTT. Translation gives CASSQETAYSGPQHF.